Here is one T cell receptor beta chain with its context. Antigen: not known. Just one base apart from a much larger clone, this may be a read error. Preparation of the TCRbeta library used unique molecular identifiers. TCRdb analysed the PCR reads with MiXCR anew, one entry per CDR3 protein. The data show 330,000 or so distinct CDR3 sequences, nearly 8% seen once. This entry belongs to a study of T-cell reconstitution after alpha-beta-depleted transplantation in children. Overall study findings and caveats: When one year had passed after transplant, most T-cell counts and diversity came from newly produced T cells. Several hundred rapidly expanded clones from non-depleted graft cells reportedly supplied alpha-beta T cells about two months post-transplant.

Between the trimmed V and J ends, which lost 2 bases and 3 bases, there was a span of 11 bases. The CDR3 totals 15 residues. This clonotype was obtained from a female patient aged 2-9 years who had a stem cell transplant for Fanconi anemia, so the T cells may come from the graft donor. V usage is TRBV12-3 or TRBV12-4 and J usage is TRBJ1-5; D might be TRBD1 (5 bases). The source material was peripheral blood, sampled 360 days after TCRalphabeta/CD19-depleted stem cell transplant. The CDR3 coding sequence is TGTGCCAGCAGTTTATTATGGACAAACAATCAGCCCCAGCATTTT. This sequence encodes CASSLLWTNNQPQHF.